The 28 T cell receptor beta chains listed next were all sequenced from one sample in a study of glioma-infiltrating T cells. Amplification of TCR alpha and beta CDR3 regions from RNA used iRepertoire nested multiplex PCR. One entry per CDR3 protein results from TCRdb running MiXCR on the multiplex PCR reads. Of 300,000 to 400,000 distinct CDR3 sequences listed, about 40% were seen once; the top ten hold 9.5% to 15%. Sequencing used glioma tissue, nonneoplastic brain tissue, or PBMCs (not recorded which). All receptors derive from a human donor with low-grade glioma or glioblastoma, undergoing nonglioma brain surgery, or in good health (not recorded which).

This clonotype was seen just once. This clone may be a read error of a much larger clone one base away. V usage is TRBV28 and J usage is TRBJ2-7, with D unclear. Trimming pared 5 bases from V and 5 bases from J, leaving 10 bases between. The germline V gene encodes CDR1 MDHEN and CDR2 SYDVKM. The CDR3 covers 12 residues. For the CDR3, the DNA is TGTGCCAGCAGTCCTTCCTTACACGAGCAGTACTTC. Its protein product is CASSPSLHEQYF.

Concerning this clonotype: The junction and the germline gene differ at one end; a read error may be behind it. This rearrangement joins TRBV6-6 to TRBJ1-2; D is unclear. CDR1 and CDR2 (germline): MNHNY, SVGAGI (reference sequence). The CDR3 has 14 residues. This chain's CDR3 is CACSHSHGNYGYTF. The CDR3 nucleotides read TGTGCCTGCAGTCACTCACACGGAAACTATGGCTATACCTTC.

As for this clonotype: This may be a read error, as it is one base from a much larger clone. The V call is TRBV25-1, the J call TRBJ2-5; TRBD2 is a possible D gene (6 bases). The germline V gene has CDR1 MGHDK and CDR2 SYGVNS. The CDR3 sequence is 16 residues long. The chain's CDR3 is CASSDPGRRAQGTQYF. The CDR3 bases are TGTGCCAGCAGTGATCCGGGGAGGAGAGCCCAAGGGACCCAGTACTTC.

CDR3 in DNA: TGTGCCAGCAGCCATGCCCGAGGGACAGGGAGTATCTACGAGCAGTACTTC. It specifies CASSHARGTGSIYEQYF. The chain uses TRBV4-2 and TRBJ2-7; TRBD1 matches 9 bases. This CDR3 region has 17 residues. The germline V gene has CDR1 LGHNA and CDR2 YNFKEQ. J gave up 3 bases and V 3 bases, and 12 bases lay outside the gene matches.

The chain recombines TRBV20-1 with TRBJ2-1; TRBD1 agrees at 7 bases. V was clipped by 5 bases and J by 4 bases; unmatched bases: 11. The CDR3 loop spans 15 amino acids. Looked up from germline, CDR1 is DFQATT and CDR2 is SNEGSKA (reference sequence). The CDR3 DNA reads TGCAGTGCTTGTTCCCCGGGACAGAAGTACAATGAGCAGTTCTTC. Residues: CSACSPGQKYNEQFF.

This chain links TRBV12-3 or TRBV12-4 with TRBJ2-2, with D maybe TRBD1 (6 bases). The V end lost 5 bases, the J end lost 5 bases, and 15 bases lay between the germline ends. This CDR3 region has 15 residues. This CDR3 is CASSLNLGQTGELFF. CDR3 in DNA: TGTGCCAGCAGTCTCAATCTCGGACAGACCGGGGAGCTGTTTTTT.

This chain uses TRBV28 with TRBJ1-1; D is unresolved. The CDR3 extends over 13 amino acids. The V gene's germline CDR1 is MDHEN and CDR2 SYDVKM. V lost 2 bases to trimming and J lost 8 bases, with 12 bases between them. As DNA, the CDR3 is TGTGCCAGCAGTTTAAAGGGCGCCAGGGAAGCTTTCTTT. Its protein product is CASSLKGAREAFF.

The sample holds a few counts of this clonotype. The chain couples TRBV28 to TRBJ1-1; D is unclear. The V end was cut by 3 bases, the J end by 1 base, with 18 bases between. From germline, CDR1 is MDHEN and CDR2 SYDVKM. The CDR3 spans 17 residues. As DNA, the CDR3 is TGTGCCAGCAGTTTTCGGCTGGACCGAAGAAGGAACACTGAAGCTTTCTTT. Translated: CASSFRLDRRRNTEAFF.

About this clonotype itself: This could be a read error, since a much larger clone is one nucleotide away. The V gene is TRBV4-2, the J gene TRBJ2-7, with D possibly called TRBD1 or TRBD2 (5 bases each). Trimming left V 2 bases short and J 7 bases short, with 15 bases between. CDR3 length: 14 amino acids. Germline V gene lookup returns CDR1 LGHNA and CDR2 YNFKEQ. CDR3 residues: CASSQRGVGNEQYF. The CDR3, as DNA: TGTGCCAGCAGCCAAAGAGGGGTGGGCAATGAGCAGTACTTC.

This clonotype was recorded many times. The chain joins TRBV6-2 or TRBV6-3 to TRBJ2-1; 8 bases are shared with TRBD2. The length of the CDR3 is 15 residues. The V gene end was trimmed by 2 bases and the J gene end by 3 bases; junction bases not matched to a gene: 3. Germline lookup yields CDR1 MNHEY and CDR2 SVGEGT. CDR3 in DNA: TGTGCCAGCAGTTACAGCGGGAGTGACTACAATGAGCAGTTCTTC. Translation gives CASSYSGSDYNEQFF.

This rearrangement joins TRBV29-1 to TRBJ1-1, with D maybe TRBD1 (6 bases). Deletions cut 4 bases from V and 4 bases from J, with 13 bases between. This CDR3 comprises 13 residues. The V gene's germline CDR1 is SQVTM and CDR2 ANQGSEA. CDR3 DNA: TGCAGCGTTGTTGGGGGCTTGGCCACTGAAGCTTTCTTT. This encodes CSVVGGLATEAFF. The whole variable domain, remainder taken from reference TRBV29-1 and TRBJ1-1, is SAVISQKPSRDICQRGTSLTIQCQVDSQVTMMFWYRQQPGQSLTLIATANQGSEATYESGFVIDKFPISRPNLTFSTLTVSNMSPEDSSIYLCSVVGGLATEAFFGQGTRLTVV.

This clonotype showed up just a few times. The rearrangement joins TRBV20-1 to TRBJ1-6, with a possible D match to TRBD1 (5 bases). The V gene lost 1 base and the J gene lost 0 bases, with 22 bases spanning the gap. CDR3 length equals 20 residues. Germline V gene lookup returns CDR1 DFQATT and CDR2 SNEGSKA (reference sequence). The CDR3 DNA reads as TGCAGTGCTAGAGCGTTTTTGGGGGATGGGAAGAGCTCCTATAATTCACCCCTCCACTTT. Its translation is CSARAFLGDGKSSYNSPLHF.

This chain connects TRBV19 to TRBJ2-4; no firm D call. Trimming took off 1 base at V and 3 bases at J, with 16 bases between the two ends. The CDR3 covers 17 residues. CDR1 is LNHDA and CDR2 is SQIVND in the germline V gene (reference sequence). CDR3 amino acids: CASSIGVRDIGKNIQYF. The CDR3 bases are TGTGCCAGTAGTATAGGGGTTAGGGATATTGGCAAAAACATTCAGTACTTC.

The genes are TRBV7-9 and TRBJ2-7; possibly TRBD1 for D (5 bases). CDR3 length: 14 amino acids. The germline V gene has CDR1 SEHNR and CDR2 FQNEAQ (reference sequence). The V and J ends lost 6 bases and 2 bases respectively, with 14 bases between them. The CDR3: CASSPVGQTYEQYF. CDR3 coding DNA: TGTGCCAGCAGTCCAGTGGGGCAAACCTACGAGCAGTACTTC.

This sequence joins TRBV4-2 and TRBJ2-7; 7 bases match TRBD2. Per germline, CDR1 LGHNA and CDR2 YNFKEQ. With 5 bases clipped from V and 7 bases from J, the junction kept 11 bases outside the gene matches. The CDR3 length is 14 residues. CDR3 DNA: TGTGCCAGCAGCATAGAGGGGTTAGCGGGTGAGCAGTACTTC. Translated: CASSIEGLAGEQYF.

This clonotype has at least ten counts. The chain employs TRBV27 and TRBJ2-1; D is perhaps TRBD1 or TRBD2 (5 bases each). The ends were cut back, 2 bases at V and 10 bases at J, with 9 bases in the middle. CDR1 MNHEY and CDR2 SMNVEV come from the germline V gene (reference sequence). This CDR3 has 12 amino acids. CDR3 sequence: CASSLPGREQFF. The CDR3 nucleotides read TGTGCCAGCAGTTTACCGGGGCGGGAGCAGTTCTTC.

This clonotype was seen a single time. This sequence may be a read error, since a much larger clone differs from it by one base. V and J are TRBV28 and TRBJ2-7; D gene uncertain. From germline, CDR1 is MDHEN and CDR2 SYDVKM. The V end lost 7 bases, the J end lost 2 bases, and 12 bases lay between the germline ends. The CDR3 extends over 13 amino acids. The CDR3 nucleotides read TGTGCCAGCATAACAAGTTCTCCCTACGAGCAGTACTTC. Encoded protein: CASITSSPYEQYF. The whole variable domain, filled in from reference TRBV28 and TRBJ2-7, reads DVKVTQSSRYLVKRTGEKVFLECVQDMDHENMFWYRQDPGLGLRLIYFSYDVKMKEKGDIPEGYSVSREKKERFSLILESASTNQTSMYLCASITSSPYEQYFGPGTRLTVT.

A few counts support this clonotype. The CDR3 sequence: CASSLGEGEQYF. As DNA, the CDR3 is TGTGCCAGCAGCTTAGGGGAGGGCGAGCAGTACTTC. This chain uses TRBV7-6 with TRBJ2-7; 7 bases agree with TRBD2. Germline trimming cut 1 base from V and 6 bases from J; bases unmatched to any gene: 0. This CDR3 contains 12 residues. Germline V gene lookup returns CDR1 SGHVS and CDR2 FNYEAQ.

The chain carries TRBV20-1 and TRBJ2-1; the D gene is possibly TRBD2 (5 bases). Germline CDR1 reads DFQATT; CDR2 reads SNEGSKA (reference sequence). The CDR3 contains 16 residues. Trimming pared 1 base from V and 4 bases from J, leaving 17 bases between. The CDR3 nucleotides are TGCAGTGCTAGAGCCAGGAGACGGGCGGGTTACAATGAGCAGTTCTTC. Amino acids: CSARARRRAGYNEQFF.

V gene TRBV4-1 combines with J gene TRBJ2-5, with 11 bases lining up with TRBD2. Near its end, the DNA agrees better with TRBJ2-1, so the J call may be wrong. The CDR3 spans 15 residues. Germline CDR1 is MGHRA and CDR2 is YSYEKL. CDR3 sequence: CASSQGGLAGDEQFF. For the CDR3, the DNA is TGCGCCAGCAGCCAAGGAGGACTAGCGGGCGATGAGCAGTTCTTC.

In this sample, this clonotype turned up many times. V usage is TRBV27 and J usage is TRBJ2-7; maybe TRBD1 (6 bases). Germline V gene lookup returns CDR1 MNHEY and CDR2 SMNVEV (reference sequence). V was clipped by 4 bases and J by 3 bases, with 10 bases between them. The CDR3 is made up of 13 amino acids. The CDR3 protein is CASSSGHFYEQYF. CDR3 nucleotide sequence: TGTGCCAGCAGTTCGGGACATTTCTACGAGCAGTACTTC.

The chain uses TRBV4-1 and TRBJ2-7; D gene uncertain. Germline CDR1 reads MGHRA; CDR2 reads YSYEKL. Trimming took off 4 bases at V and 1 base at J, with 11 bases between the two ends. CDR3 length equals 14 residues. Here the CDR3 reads CASSPKDMSYEQYF. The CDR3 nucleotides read TGCGCCAGCAGCCCGAAAGACATGTCCTACGAGCAGTACTTC.

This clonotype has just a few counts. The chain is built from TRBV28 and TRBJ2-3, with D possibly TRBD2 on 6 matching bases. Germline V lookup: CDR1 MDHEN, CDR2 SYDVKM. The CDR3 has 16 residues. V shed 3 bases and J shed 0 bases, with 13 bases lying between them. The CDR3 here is CASSFKLGGSTDTQYF. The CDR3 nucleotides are TGTGCCAGCAGTTTCAAACTAGGAGGGAGCACAGATACGCAGTATTTT.

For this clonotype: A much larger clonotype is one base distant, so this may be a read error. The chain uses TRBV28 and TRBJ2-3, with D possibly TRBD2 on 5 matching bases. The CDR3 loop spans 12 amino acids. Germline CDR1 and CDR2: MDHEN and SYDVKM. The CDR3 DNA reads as TGTGCCAGCAGCCCAGGACTGGATACGCAGTGTTTT. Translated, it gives CASSPGLDTQCF.

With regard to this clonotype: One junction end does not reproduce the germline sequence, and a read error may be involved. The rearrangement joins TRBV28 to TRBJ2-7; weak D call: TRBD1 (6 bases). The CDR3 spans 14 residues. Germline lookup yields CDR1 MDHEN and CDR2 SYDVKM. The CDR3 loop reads CANSSRDKALGQYF. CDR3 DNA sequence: TGTGCCAACAGTTCTCGGGACAAGGCCTTAGGGCAGTACTTC.

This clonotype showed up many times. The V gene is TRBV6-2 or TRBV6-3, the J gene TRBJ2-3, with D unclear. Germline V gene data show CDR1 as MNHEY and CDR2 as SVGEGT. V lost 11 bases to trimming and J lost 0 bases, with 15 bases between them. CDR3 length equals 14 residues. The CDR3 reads CASQRDGSTDTQYF. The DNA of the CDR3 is TGTGCCTCACAGCGCGACGGGAGCACAGATACGCAGTATTTT.

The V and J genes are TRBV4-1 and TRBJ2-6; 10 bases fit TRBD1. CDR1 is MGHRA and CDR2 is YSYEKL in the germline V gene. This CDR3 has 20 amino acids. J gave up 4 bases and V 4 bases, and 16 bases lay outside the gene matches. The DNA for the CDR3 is TGCGCCAGCAGCCCGTTGGAATTAACCGGGACAGGGGACGGGGCCAACGTCCTGACTTTC. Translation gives CASSPLELTGTGDGANVLTF.

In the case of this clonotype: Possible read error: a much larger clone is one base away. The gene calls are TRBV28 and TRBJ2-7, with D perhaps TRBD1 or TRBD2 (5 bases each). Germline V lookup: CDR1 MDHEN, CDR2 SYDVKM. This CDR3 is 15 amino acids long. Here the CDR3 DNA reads TGTGCCAGCAGTAACACCGGGACCCTCTCCTACGTGCAGTACTTC. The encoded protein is CASSNTGTLSYVQYF.